The 16 T cell receptor beta chains given below trace back to one sample, sequenced in a study of blood T cell repertoires in COVID-19 (TCRdb year 2020). Libraries were prepared through the immunoSEQ multiplex PCR assay. This immuneACCESS table, as held by TCRdb, lists in-frame sequences with V and J called but not all clones. Of the missing ones, under half trace to an unresolved V gene in checked studies; the others have no known cause. The sample records around 270,000 clones, roughly 86% of which are singletons. About 9.8% of the sample lies in the top ten. The specimen sequenced was peripheral blood. The receptors shown here come from a man aged 40-50 years who had recovered from COVID-19.

This sequence joins TRBV15 and TRBJ2-1; 15 positions agree with TRBD2. Germline V gene lookup returns CDR1 LNHNV and CDR2 YYDKDF (reference sequence). V lost 0 bases, J lost 5 bases, and 8 bases stayed unmatched. The CDR3 runs to 19 residues. DNA of the CDR3: TGTGCCACCAGCAGAGATTACGGGACTAGCGGGAGGTGGGACAATGAGCAGTTCTTC. This codes for CATSRDYGTSGRWDNEQFF.

The V gene is TRBV27, the J gene TRBJ2-5; a possible D gene is TRBD2 (5 bases). The germline CDR1 and CDR2 sequences are MNHEY and SMNVEV (reference sequence). The CDR3 has 14 amino acids. Trimming removed 0 bases at V and 7 bases at J, with 12 bases between. CDR3 bases: TGTGCCAGCAGTTTATCGGGCCAGGCGGGGACCCAGTACTTC. It encodes CASSLSGQAGTQYF.

As DNA, the CDR3 is TGTGCCAGAAGCCGCCCCCCTAGGGAGGGGGGCTACACCGGGGAGCTGTTTTTT. Residues: CARSRPPREGGYTGELFF. The V call is TRBV5-3, the J call TRBJ2-2, with D tentatively TRBD2 (7 bases). TRBV5-3 is noted as an ORF with a role that remains uncertain. This CDR3 region has 18 residues. V was cut by 4 bases and J by 3 bases, with 22 bases left in between.

A single count supports this clone. The V and J genes are TRBV19 and TRBJ1-1; D gene uncertain. The CDR3 sequence is 16 residues long. Trimming shortened V by 5 bases and J by 1 base, and 17 bases separated the two germline ends. Germline V gene sequence: CDR1 LNHDA, CDR2 SQIVND (reference sequence). Written as DNA, the CDR3 is TGTGCCAGTAGTTCCCTAGGAATAGGCCAGAACACTGAAGCTTTCTTT. It translates to CASSSLGIGQNTEAFF. Complete variable domain (other parts from reference TRBV19 and TRBJ1-1): DGGITQSPKYLFRKEGQNVTLSCEQNLNHDAMYWYRQDPGQGLRLIYYSQIVNDFQKGDIAEGYSVSREKKESFPLTVTSAQKNPTAFYLCASSSLGIGQNTEAFFGQGTRLTVV.

The chain employs TRBV7-9 and TRBJ1-3, with 11 bases fitting TRBD1. The CDR3 length is 18 residues. With V trimmed by 5 bases and J by 3 bases, 12 bases remained unmatched. The V gene's germline CDR1 is SEHNR and CDR2 FQNEAQ (reference sequence). In DNA, the CDR3 is TGTGCCAGCAGCGCCGGACAGGGGGCCCTTAACCTTGGAAACACCATATATTTT. It yields the protein CASSAGQGALNLGNTIYF.

The chain is built from TRBV27 and TRBJ1-1, with D unclear. This CDR3 has 16 amino acids. Trimming shortened V by 3 bases and J by 0 bases, and 14 bases separated the two germline ends. The germline V gene encodes CDR1 MNHEY and CDR2 SMNVEV (reference sequence). This chain's CDR3 is CASSFLPASMNTEAFF. The CDR3 DNA sequence: TGTGCCAGCAGTTTCCTCCCAGCGTCCATGAACACTGAAGCTTTCTTT.

The table lists this clone with a few counts. This chain joins TRBV19 and TRBJ2-1, with TRBD2 matching over 8 bases. Trimming took 5 bases from V and 5 from J; bases not matched to a gene: 8. This CDR3 has 15 residues. The germline V gene encodes CDR1 LNHDA and CDR2 SQIVND (reference sequence). CDR3 protein: CASSSAGGSHNEQFF. CDR3 DNA: TGTGCCAGTAGTTCTGCGGGGGGCAGCCACAATGAGCAGTTCTTC.

The chain has TRBV7-8 and TRBJ2-5; weak D call: TRBD2 (6 bases). The CDR3 contains 17 residues. In germline, CDR1 is SGHVS, CDR2 FQNEAQ. The germline V and J ends were trimmed by 5 bases and 4 bases, with 23 bases remaining between them. CDR3 protein: CASSPSQSRGAVETQYF. The CDR3 DNA reads TGTGCCAGCAGCCCCAGTCAGTCGCGGGGAGCCGTAGAGACCCAGTACTTC.

The chain combines TRBV27 with TRBJ2-7, with D maybe TRBD2 (6 bases). V was cut by 8 bases and J by 2 bases, with 16 bases left in between. Germline V gives CDR1 MNHEY, CDR2 SMNVEV (reference sequence). The CDR3 sequence is 14 residues long. The CDR3: CASGGSVGPYEQYF. CDR3 bases: TGTGCCAGCGGGGGGTCAGTGGGGCCCTACGAGCAGTACTTC.

The chain recombines TRBV7-9 with TRBJ2-1, with D possibly being TRBD1 (6 bases). The CDR3 is 13 amino acids. Germline-derived CDR1 and CDR2 are SEHNR and FQNEAQ (reference sequence). Trimming shortened V by 1 base and J by 12 bases, and 13 bases separated the two germline ends. The CDR3 DNA reads as TGTGCCAGCAGCTTAGGACAGGCCAGGGGGCAGTTCTTC. It codes for CASSLGQARGQFF.

V gene TRBV19 combines with J gene TRBJ2-5; TRBD2 matches at 9 bases. The length of the CDR3 is 18 residues. The ends lost 0 bases at V and 5 bases at J; junction bases unmatched: 13. CDR1 and CDR2 (germline): LNHDA, SQIVND (reference sequence). This chain's CDR3 is CASSIDQGPAGGRETQYF. The CDR3 DNA reads as TGTGCCAGTAGTATAGATCAGGGGCCAGCGGGAGGCCGTGAGACCCAGTACTTC.

The chain links TRBV13 to TRBJ2-7; TRBD1 aligns across 7 bases. This CDR3 region has 15 residues. V was pared by 5 bases and J by 1 base, with 8 bases of the junction left unmatched. Germline assignment: CDR1 PRHDT and CDR2 FYEKMQ (reference sequence). The CDR3 nucleotides are TGTGCCAGCAGCCTTCGACAGGGCCAGTCCTACGAGCAGTACTTC. Its translation: CASSLRQGQSYEQYF. Using reference TRBV13 and TRBJ2-7 for the parts outside the CDR3, the full variable domain is AAGVIQSPRHLIKEKRETATLKCYPIPRHDTVYWYQQGPGQDPQFLISFYEKMQSDKGSIPDRFSAQQFSDYHSELNMSSLELGDSALYFCASSLRQGQSYEQYFGPGTRLTVT.

The CDR3 here is CASSLREDRGFSYEQYF. CDR3 nucleotides: TGTGCCAGCAGTCTTCGAGAGGACAGGGGTTTCTCCTACGAGCAGTACTTC. The V call is TRBV7-6, the J call TRBJ2-7; 9 nucleotides line up with TRBD1. The CDR3 length is 17 residues. V shed 6 bases and J 0 bases; nucleotides not matched to a gene: 12. Germline CDR1 reads SGHVS; CDR2 reads FNYEAQ. Full variable domain (rest looked up from reference TRBV7-6 and TRBJ2-7): GAGVSQSPRYKVTKRGQDVALRCDPISGHVSLYWYRQALGQGPEFLTYFNYEAQQDKSGLPNDRFSAERPEGSISTLTIQRTEQRDSAMYRCASSLREDRGFSYEQYFGPGTRLTVT.

The genes are TRBV21-1 and TRBJ2-3; TRBD1, the table's D call, was not compared with the DNA. TRBV21-1 is a documented pseudogene. This CDR3 spans 17 amino acids. The CDR3 DNA reads TGTGCCAGCAGCAAAGATCGGGACAGGGGTGGCACAGATACGCAGTATTTT. Translated, it gives CASSKDRDRGGTDTQYF.

CDR3 sequence (DNA): TGTGCCAGCAGCGTGTTTAAGTCGCATCGGGCTTTCTTT. Translated, it gives CASSVFKSHRAFF. The V gene is TRBV5-6, the J gene TRBJ1-1; unclear D gene. Trimming took 4 bases from V and 11 from J, leaving 18 bases between them. Germline CDR1 SGHDT, CDR2 YYEEEE. The CDR3 has 13 residues.

The V call is TRBV9, the J call TRBJ2-3; 9 nucleotides agree with TRBD1. V gave up 0 bases and J gave up 4 bases; unmatched junction bases: 18. There are 20 residues in the CDR3. Germline V gives CDR1 SGDLS, CDR2 YYNGEE. In DNA, the CDR3 is TGTGCCAGCAGCGTAGACGGGACAGGGCGGCTTTTACCGGGAGCAGATACGCAGTATTTT. Translation gives CASSVDGTGRLLPGADTQYF.